A single sample gave rise to the 14 T cell receptor beta chains below, sequenced in a study of blood T cell repertoires in COVID-19. Libraries were prepared by immunoSEQ multiplex PCR; TCRdb keeps only in-frame clonotypes and omits some of them. The sample carries 45,000 to 65,000 clones, around 86% recorded once. The specimen sequenced was peripheral blood. The source of these receptors is a man between 50 and 59 years old with active COVID-19.

The rearrangement uses TRBV4-3 and TRBJ1-2; possible D gene TRBD1, 5 bases. Trimming took off 3 bases at V and 4 bases at J, with 15 bases between the two ends. The germline V gene has CDR1 LGHNA and CDR2 YSLEER. The CDR3 totals 15 residues. This CDR3 is CASSQLGGDGYGYTF. The CDR3 coding sequence is TGCGCCAGCAGCCAGCTCGGGGGGGATGGCTATGGCTACACCTTC.

This clone was counted a single time. The chain recombines TRBV6-5 with TRBJ2-1, with 7 bases that match TRBD1. The V and J ends lost 2 bases and 5 bases, in that order; junction bases with no gene match: 9. This CDR3 has 16 residues. Per germline, CDR1 MNHEY and CDR2 SVGAGI. The CDR3 protein is CASSYGETGINNEQFF. In DNA form, the CDR3 reads TGTGCCAGCAGTTACGGGGAGACAGGGATTAACAATGAGCAGTTCTTC.

V usage is TRBV6-2 or TRBV6-3 and J usage is TRBJ2-3, with a possible D match to TRBD1 (5 bases). From germline, CDR1 is MNHEY and CDR2 SVGEGT. The CDR3 extends over 16 amino acids. Trimming cost V 0 bases and J 2 bases, with 12 bases left between them. DNA for the CDR3: TGTGCCAGCAGTTACTCAGCCGACAGCCCCACAGATACGCAGTATTTT. The encoded protein is CASSYSADSPTDTQYF.

The chain has TRBV9 and TRBJ1-4; D perhaps matches TRBD1 (5 bases). CDR3 length equals 15 residues. CDR1 and CDR2 from the germline V gene are SGDLS and YYNGEE. V was trimmed by 0 bases and J by 7 bases, leaving 13 bases between them. The CDR3 sequence: CASSVAGGMGEKLFF. The CDR3 DNA reads TGTGCCAGCAGCGTAGCGGGGGGTATGGGTGAAAAACTGTTTTTT.

V usage is TRBV15 and J usage is TRBJ1-4; 9 nucleotides align to TRBD1. CDR1 is LNHNV, CDR2 YYDKDF, per germline (reference sequence). The CDR3 runs to 15 residues. The J segment lost 7 bases and the V segment lost 5 bases, leaving 8 bases of the junction unmatched. The CDR3 DNA sequence: TGTGCCACCAGCGCCCGGACAGGGGTGACTGAAAAACTGTTTTTT. Translating it yields CATSARTGVTEKLFF.

This clone showed up just once. The chain is built from TRBV9 and TRBJ1-2; D might be TRBD1 (6 bases). The length of the CDR3 is 13 residues. Trimming took off 2 bases at V and 5 bases at J, with 10 bases between the two ends. Germline-derived CDR1 and CDR2 are SGDLS and YYNGEE. DNA for the CDR3: TGTGCCAGCAGCGTCCGACAGGATTATGGCTACACCTTC. Encoded protein: CASSVRQDYGYTF.

The chain couples TRBV18 to TRBJ1-1, with TRBD1 matching 8 bases. The V gene end was trimmed by 3 bases and the J gene end by 4 bases; junction bases not matched to a gene: 4. This CDR3 is built from 14 residues. Germline CDR1 and CDR2: KGHSH and LQKENI. The CDR3 DNA is TGTGCCAGCTCACCCCTCGGGACAGGCACTGAAGCTTTCTTT. Amino acids: CASSPLGTGTEAFF.

The V call is TRBV3-1 (or the pseudogene TRBV3-2), the J call TRBJ2-7, with D uncertain. Trimming left V 9 bases short and J 2 bases short, with 14 bases between. CDR1 and CDR2 (germline): LGHDT, YNNKEL (reference sequence). The CDR3 runs 13 residues. CDR3 sequence (DNA): TGTGCCAGGTATTTTGGGCCTCCCTACGAGCAGTACTTC. Translation: CARYFGPPYEQYF.

Only a few counts were recorded for this clone. The chain couples TRBV7-2 to TRBJ1-1, with 8 bases lining up with TRBD1. The V gene end was trimmed by 2 bases and the J gene end by 7 bases; junction bases not matched to a gene: 9. CDR3 size: 15 residues. The germline gives CDR1 SGHTA, CDR2 FQGNSA. The CDR3 here is CASSLYNRGAGEAFF. The CDR3 nucleotides are TGTGCCAGCAGCTTATATAACAGGGGGGCAGGTGAAGCTTTCTTT.

The CDR3, as DNA: TGTGCCAGCAGTTTACTAGCGGGAGGAGGCGCCTACGAGCAGTACTTC. It is translated as CASSLLAGGGAYEQYF. The chain couples TRBV27 to TRBJ2-7, with TRBD2 matching over 11 bases. This CDR3 has 16 amino acids. The V gene's germline CDR1 is MNHEY and CDR2 SMNVEV (reference sequence). V gave up 2 bases and J gave up 2 bases; unmatched junction bases: 5.

The V and J genes are TRBV7-2 and TRBJ1-3, with D maybe TRBD1 (6 bases). In germline, CDR1 is SGHTA, CDR2 FQGNSA. The CDR3 is 15 amino acids. V was pared by 5 bases and J by 2 bases, with 13 bases between. CDR3 coding DNA: TGTGCCAGCAGCATACAGGGTTCCCCTGGAAACACCATATATTTT. The encoded protein is CASSIQGSPGNTIYF.

This chain uses TRBV7-2 with TRBJ1-2; D unresolved. Deletions cut 1 base from V and 8 bases from J, with 8 bases between. Germline values: CDR1 SGHTA, CDR2 FQGNSA. The CDR3 length is 12 residues. This CDR3 is CASSLGSQGYTF. In DNA form, the CDR3 reads TGTGCCAGCAGCTTAGGGAGTCAGGGCTACACCTTC.

This clone was picked up one time. DNA for the CDR3: TGTGCCAGCAGCGCGTCACTGACAGGGTTTGGATATGGCTACACCTTC. Amino acid sequence: CASSASLTGFGYGYTF. V gene TRBV5-8 combines with J gene TRBJ1-2, with 7 bases that match TRBD1. This CDR3 is 16 amino acids long. CDR1 and CDR2 from the germline V gene are SGHTS and YDEGEE. Unmatched junction bases numbered 14, after V lost 4 bases and J lost 5 bases.

The gene calls are TRBV5-1 and TRBJ2-2, with 9 bases fitting TRBD2. Germline V gene sequence: CDR1 SGHRS, CDR2 YFSETQ. J was trimmed by 2 bases and V by 2 bases; bases with no gene match: 13. The CDR3 runs to 19 residues. CDR3 sequence: CASSFQTSGSMGNTGELFF. The CDR3, as DNA: TGCGCCAGCAGCTTCCAGACTAGCGGATCCATGGGCAACACCGGGGAGCTGTTTTTT. Combining the CDR3 with reference TRBV5-1 and TRBJ2-2 gives the whole variable domain KAGVTQTPRYLIKTRGQQVTLSCSPISGHRSVSWYQQTPGQGLQFLFEYFSETQRNKGNFPGRFSGRQFSNSRSEMNVSTLELGDSALYLCASSFQTSGSMGNTGELFFGEGSRLTVL.